The entry that follows covers one T cell receptor beta chain sequence. Antigen: not known. Trimming took 5 bases from V and 4 from J, leaving 14 bases between them. The CDR3 length is 14 residues. The germline gives CDR1 LNHDA, CDR2 SQIVND (reference sequence). This record belongs to a study of PD-L1 blockade in urothelial cancer. Background on the study: Between 0 and 3 prior chemotherapy regimens had been given to patients.

Profiled with immunoSEQ multiplex PCR; TCRdb holds only in-frame clones, not every one. The sample consists of roughly 84,000 clones, more than 75% of them appearing once. Patients were diagnosed with urothelial carcinoma, either locally advanced or metastatic. Peripheral blood mononuclear cells were collected from every patient before and during treatment, yielding between 1 and 8 samples per patient. Study-wide findings and caveats: Stronger expansion of tumor-associated clones in blood at 3 weeks distinguished durable-benefit patients.

The rearrangement uses TRBV19 and TRBJ1-1, with D perhaps TRBD1 (5 bases). This TCR was recovered from a man between 65 and 85 years old with urothelial cancer. Specimen: PBMCs, collected around atezolizumab (anti-PD-L1) treatment. In nucleotides, the CDR3 is TGTGCCAGTAGTCGGGGACGGCGGGGCACTGAAGCTTTCTTT. This encodes CASSRGRRGTEAFF.